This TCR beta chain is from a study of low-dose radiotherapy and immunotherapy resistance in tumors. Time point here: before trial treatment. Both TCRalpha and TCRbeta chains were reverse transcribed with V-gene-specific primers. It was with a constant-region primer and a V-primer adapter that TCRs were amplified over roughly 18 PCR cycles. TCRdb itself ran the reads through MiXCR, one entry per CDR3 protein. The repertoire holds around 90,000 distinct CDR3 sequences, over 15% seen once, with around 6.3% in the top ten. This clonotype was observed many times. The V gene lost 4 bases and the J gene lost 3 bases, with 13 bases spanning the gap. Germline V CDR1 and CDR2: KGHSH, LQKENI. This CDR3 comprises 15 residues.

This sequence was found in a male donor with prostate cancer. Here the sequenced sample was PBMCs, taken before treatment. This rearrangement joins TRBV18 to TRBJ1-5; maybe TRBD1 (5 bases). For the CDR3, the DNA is TGTGCCAGCTCACGTGGCGGGGGACCCAATCAGCCCCAGCATTTT. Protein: CASSRGGGPNQPQHF.